One sample yielded the 6 T cell receptor beta chains listed below, sequenced in a study of T cells in localized non-small cell lung cancer. Assay used: immunoSEQ multiplex PCR; TCRdb lists only in-frame clones, some missing. This sample carries more than 25,000 clones, about 89% of them seen once, and the ten largest clones take approximately 10%. The specimen was peripheral blood, collected before any cancer treatment. Receptor source: a woman aged 35 to 70 with stage I lung adenocarcinoma.

The chain links TRBV27 to TRBJ1-4; possibly TRBD1 for D (5 bases). This CDR3 comprises 15 residues. Per the germline V gene, CDR1 is MNHEY and CDR2 is SMNVEV (reference sequence). The V gene lost 7 bases and the J gene lost 8 bases, with 20 bases spanning the gap. Here the CDR3 DNA reads TGTGCCAGCACCCAAAGTGCAGGGTTGGGGGAAAAACTGTTTTTT. Its translation: CASTQSAGLGEKLFF.

This chain connects TRBV15 to TRBJ2-7; 7 nucleotides match TRBD2. This CDR3 contains 14 residues. Trimming removed 5 bases from V and 0 bases from J; junction bases left unmatched: 4. Germline lookup yields CDR1 LNHNV and CDR2 YYDKDF (reference sequence). Written as DNA, the CDR3 is TGTGCCACCAGCTGGGACTATCTCTCCTACGAGCAGTACTTC. Its protein is CATSWDYLSYEQYF.

The chain combines TRBV7-3 with TRBJ1-6; D gene ambiguous. The CDR3 has 15 amino acids. From germline, CDR1 is SGHTA and CDR2 FQGTGA. V shed 1 base and J shed 9 bases, with 13 bases lying between them. CDR3 residues: CASSLRSTGSSPLHF. DNA of the CDR3: TGTGCCAGCAGCTTAAGGTCAACGGGGAGTTCACCCCTCCACTTT.

This chain links TRBV4-3 with TRBJ2-1; D possibly matches TRBD1 or TRBD2 (5 bases each). The germline CDR1 and CDR2 sequences are LGHNA and YSLEER. The CDR3 is 15 amino acids. V was pared by 6 bases and J by 3 bases, with 15 bases between. CDR3: CASSYTQGVYNEQFF. The DNA for the CDR3 is TGCGCCAGCAGTTATACGCAGGGAGTCTACAATGAGCAGTTCTTC.

This chain uses TRBV19 with TRBJ1-2; 7 positions agree with TRBD1. This CDR3 is built from 16 residues. Germline CDR1 and CDR2: LNHDA and SQIVND (reference sequence). The J segment lost 8 bases and the V segment lost 3 bases, leaving 15 bases of the junction unmatched. CDR3 loop: CASSMRGGQIAGGYTF. The CDR3 nucleotides read TGTGCCAGTAGTATGAGAGGGGGACAGATCGCGGGAGGCTACACCTTC.

This chain links TRBV18 with TRBJ2-7, with TRBD2 identical over 10 bases. Germline CDR1 KGHSH, CDR2 LQKENI. Losses at the gene ends were 3 bases for V and 3 bases for J; bases not matched to a gene: 5. CDR3 size: 15 residues. The DNA of the CDR3 is TGTGCCAGCTCACCGGTACTAGCGGGACTCTACGAGCAGTACTTC. Its protein product is CASSPVLAGLYEQYF.